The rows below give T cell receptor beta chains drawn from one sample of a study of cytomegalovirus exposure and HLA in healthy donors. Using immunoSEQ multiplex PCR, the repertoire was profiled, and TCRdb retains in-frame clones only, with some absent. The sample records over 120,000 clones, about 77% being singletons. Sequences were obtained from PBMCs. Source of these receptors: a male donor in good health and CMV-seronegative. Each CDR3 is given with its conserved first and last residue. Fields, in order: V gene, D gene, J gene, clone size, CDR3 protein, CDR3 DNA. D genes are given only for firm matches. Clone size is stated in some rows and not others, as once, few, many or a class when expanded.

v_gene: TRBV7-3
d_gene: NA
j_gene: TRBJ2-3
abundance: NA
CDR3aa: CASSLRGSGRTDTQYF
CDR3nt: TGTGCCAGCAGCCTAAGGGGCAGCGGGCGCACAGATACGCAGTATTTT

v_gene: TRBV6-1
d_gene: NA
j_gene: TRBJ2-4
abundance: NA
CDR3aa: CASSEASLAWNIQYF
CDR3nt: TGTGCCAGCAGTGAAGCGTCCCTAGCGTGGAACATTCAGTACTTC

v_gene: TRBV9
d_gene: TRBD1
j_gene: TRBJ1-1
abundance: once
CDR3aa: CASSEYRGAGTEAFF
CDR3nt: TGTGCCAGCAGCGAGTACAGGGGGGCCGGCACTGAAGCTTTCTTT

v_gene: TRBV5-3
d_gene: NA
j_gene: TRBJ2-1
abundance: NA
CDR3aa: CAGRDRKLFF
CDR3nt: TGTGCCGGACGAGACAGGAAGCTGTTCTTC

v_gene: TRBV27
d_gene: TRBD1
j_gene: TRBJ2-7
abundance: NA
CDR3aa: CASSLSETGGSDEQYF
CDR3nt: TGTGCCAGCAGTTTATCGGAGACAGGGGGTAGTGACGAGCAGTACTTC

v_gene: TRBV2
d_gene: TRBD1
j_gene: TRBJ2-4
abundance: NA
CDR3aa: CASSPDRGAKNIQYF
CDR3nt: TGTGCCAGCAGCCCGGACAGGGGGGCCAAAAACATTCAGTACTTC

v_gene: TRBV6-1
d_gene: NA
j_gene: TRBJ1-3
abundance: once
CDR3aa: CASSPQAKSGNTIYF
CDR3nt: TGTGCCAGCAGCCCTCAGGCCAAGTCTGGAAACACCATATATTTT

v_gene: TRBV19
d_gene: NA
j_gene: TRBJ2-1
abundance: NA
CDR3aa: CASTAGPGQFF
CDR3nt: TGTGCCAGTACCGCGGGACCGGGGCAGTTCTTC

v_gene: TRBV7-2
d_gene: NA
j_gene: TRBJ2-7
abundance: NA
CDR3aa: CASSHSSDEQYF
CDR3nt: TGTGCCAGCAGCCACTCTAGTGACGAGCAGTACTTC

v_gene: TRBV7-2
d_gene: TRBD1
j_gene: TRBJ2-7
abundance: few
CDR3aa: CASSFTGALYEQYF
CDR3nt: TGTGCCAGCAGCTTCACAGGGGCCCTCTACGAGCAGTACTTC

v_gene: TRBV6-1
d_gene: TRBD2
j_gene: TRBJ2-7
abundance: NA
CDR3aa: CASSEGVTSGYEQYF
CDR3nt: TGTGCCAGCAGTGAAGGTGTGACTAGCGGGTACGAGCAGTACTTC

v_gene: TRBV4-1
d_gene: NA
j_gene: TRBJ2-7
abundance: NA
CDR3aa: CASSQGRAKNDYEQYF
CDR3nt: TGCGCCAGCAGCCAAGGCAGGGCCAAGAACGACTACGAGCAGTACTTC

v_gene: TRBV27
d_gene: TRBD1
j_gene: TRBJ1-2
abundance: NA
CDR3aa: CASSFAWTGYGYTF
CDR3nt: TGTGCCAGCAGTTTTGCCTGGACAGGGTATGGCTACACCTTC

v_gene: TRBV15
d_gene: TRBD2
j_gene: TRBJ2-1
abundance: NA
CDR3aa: CATSSPGLAGYNEQFF
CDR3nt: TGTGCCACCAGCAGCCCGGGACTAGCGGGCTACAATGAGCAGTTCTTC

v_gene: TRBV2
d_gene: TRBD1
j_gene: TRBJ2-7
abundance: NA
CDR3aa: CASNPNQGVEQYF
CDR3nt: TGTGCCAGCAACCCCAATCAGGGGGTCGAGCAGTACTTC

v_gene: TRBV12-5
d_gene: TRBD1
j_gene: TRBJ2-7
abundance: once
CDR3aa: CASGLVRGTGPHEQYF
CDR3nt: TGTGCTAGTGGTTTGGTACGGGGGACAGGGCCCCACGAGCAGTACTTC

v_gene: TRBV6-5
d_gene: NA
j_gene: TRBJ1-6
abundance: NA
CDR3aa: CASTLWGGALHF
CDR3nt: TGTGCCAGCACCCTCTGGGGGGGGGCCCTCCACTTT

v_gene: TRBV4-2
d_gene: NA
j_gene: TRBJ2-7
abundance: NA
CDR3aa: CASSQDDEQYF
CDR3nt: TGTGCCAGCAGCCAAGACGACGAGCAGTACTTC

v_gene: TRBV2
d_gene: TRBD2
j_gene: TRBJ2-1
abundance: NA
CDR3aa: CASSEYGLAGVGSEQFF
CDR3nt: TGTGCCAGCAGTGAATACGGCTTAGCGGGGGTAGGGAGTGAGCAGTTCTTC

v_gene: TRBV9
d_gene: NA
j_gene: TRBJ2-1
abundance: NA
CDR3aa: CASSVDGHPYNEQFF
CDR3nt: TGTGCCAGCAGCGTAGATGGACACCCCTACAATGAGCAGTTCTTC

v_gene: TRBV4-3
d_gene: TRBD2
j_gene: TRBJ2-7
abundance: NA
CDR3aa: CASSPEYGGGFYEQYF
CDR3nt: TGCGCCAGCAGCCCTGAATATGGCGGGGGGTTCTACGAGCAGTACTTC

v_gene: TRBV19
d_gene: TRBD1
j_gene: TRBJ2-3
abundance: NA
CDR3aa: CASSSTTGAADTQYF
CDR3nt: TGTGCCAGTAGTTCCACGACAGGGGCGGCAGATACGCAGTATTTT

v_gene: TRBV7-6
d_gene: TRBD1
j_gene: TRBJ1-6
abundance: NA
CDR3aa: CASKKTGGLDSPLHF
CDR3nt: TGTGCCAGCAAGAAGACAGGGGGTTTGGATTCACCCCTCCACTTT

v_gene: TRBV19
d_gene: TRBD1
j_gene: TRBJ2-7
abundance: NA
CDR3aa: CASSISTGSSSYEQYF
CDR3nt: TGTGCCAGTAGTATATCGACAGGGTCCAGCTCCTACGAGCAGTACTTC

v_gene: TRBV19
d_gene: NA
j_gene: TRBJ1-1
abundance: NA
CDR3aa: CASTIWRGLTEAFF
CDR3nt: TGTGCCAGCACCATCTGGCGGGGTCTCACTGAAGCTTTCTTT

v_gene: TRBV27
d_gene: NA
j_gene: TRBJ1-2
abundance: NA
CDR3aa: CASSLGQNYGYTF
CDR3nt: TGTGCCAGCAGTTTAGGTCAGAACTATGGCTACACCTTC

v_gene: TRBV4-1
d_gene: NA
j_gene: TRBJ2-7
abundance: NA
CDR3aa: CASSQGWGGEQYF
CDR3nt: TGCGCCAGCAGCCAAGGTTGGGGCGGCGAGCAGTACTTC

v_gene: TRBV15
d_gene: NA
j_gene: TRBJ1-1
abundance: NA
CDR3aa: CATSRDVQGNTEAFF
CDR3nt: TGTGCCACCAGCAGAGATGTCCAGGGGAACACTGAAGCTTTCTTT

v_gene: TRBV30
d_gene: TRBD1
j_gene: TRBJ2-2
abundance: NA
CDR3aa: CAWTGGVIGELFF
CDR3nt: TGTGCCTGGACAGGGGGCGTTATCGGGGAGCTGTTTTTT

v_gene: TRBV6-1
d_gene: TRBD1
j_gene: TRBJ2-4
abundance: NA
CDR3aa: CATKQGATAKNIQYF
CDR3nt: TGTGCCACCAAACAGGGGGCGACGGCCAAAAACATTCAGTACTTC

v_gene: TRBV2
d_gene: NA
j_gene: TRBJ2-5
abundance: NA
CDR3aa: CASSYGTPESDF
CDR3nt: TGTGCCAGCAGTTACGGGACACCCGAATCGGACTTC

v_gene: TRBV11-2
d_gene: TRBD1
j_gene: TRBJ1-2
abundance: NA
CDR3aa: CASSLRQGSYGYTF
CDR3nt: TGTGCCAGCAGCCTAAGACAGGGAAGCTATGGCTACACCTTC

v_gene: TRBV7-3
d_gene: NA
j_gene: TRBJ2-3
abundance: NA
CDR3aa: CASSPDRSTDTQYF
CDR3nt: TGTGCCAGCAGCCCTGACAGAAGCACAGATACGCAGTATTTT

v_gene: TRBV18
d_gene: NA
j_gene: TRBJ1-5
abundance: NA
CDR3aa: CASSSGSGSNQPQHF
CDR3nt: TGTGCCAGCTCATCCGGCTCGGGGAGCAATCAGCCCCAGCATTTT

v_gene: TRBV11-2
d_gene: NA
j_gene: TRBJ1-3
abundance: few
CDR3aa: CASSLPGSGNTIYF
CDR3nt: TGTGCCAGCAGCTTACCGGGCTCTGGAAACACCATATATTTT

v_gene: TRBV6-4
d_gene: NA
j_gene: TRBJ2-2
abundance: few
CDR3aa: CASSVEGLNTGELFF
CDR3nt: TGTGCCAGCAGTGTGGAGGGCCTGAACACCGGGGAGCTGTTTTTT

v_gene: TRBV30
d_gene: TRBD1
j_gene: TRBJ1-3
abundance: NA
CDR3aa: CAWTRTGASGNTIYF
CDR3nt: TGTGCCTGGACAAGGACAGGAGCATCTGGAAACACCATATATTTT

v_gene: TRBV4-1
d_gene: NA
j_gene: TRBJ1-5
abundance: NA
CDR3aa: CASSHPTLRGGNQPQHF
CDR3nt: TGCGCCAGCAGCCACCCTACCCTTCGGGGAGGCAATCAGCCCCAGCATTTT

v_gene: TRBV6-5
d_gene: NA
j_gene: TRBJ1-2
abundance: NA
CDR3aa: CASSPYRDQGYTF
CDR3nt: TGTGCCAGCAGCCCCTACAGGGATCAGGGCTACACCTTC

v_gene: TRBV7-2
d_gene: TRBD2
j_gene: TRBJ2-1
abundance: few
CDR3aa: CASSLELAGGNEQFF
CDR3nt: TGTGCCAGCAGCTTAGAACTAGCGGGGGGGAATGAGCAGTTCTTC

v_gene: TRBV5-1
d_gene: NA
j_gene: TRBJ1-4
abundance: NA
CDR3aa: CASSLGRGGLNEKLFF
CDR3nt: TGCGCCAGCAGCTTGGGTAGGGGAGGGCTTAATGAAAAACTGTTTTTT

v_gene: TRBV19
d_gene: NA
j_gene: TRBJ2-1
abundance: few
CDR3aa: CASSMALDEQFF
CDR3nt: TGTGCCAGTAGTATGGCCCTCGATGAGCAGTTCTTC

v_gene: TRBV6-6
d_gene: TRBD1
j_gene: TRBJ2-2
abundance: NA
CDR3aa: CASKGQGNTGELFF
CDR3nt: TGTGCCAGCAAGGGACAGGGGAACACCGGGGAGCTGTTTTTT

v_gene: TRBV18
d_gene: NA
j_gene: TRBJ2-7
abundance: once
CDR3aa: CASSPAAHLRLYEQYF
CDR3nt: TGTGCCAGCTCACCAGCCGCCCACCTGAGGCTCTACGAGCAGTACTTC

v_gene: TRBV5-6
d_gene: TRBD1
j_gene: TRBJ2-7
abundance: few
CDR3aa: CASSSGQGREQYF
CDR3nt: TGTGCCAGCAGCTCGGGACAGGGCAGAGAGCAGTACTTC

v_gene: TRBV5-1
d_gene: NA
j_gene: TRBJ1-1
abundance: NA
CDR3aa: CASSRSTSGTTEAFF
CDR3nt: TGCGCCAGCAGCCGTTCAACCAGCGGGACCACTGAAGCTTTCTTT

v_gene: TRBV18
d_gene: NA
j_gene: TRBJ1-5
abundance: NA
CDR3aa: CASSPFRRTENQPQHF
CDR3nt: TGTGCCAGCTCACCATTTCGCCGCACAGAAAATCAGCCCCAGCATTTT

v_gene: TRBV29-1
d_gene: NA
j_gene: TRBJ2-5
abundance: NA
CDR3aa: CSSRDTYQETQYF
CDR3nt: TGCAGCTCCCGGGACACGTACCAAGAGACCCAGTACTTC

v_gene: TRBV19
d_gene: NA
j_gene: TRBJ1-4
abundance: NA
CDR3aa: CASILRGGSGEKLFF
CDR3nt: TGTGCCAGTATCCTTAGGGGGGGCTCGGGTGAAAAACTGTTTTTT

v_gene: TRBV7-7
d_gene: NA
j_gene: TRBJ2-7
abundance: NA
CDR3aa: CASSLAGSYEQYF
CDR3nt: TGTGCTAGCAGCTTGGCAGGGTCCTACGAGCAGTACTTC

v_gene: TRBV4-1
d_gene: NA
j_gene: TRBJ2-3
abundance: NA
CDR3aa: CASSQGAPFLAPGDTQYF
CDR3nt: TGCGCCAGCAGCCAAGGGGCCCCCTTCCTAGCCCCCGGAGATACGCAGTATTTT

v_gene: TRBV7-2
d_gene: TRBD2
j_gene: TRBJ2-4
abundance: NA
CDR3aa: CASSHLAGGIAKNIQYF
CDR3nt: TGTGCCAGCAGCCACCTAGCGGGGGGCATAGCCAAAAACATTCAGTACTTC

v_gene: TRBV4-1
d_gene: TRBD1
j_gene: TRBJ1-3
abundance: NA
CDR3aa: CATRSQGASGNTIYF
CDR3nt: TGCGCCACTCGCTCCCAGGGGGCGTCTGGAAACACCATATATTTT

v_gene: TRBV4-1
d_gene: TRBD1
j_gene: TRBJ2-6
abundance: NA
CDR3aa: CASSQADRVSVLTF
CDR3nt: TGCGCCAGCAGCCAGGCGGACAGGGTCAGCGTCCTGACTTTC

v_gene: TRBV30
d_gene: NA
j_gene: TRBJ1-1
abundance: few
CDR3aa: CAWSARTGAFF
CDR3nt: TGTGCCTGGAGCGCTAGAACGGGGGCTTTCTTT

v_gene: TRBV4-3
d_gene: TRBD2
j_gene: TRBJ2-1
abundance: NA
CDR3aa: CASSQNHPGGTYNEQFF
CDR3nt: TGCGCCAGCAGCCAAAACCACCCGGGGGGGACCTACAATGAGCAGTTCTTC

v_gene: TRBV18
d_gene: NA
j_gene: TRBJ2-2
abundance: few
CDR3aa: CASSPVAVPNTGELFF
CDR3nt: TGTGCCAGCTCACCAGTCGCAGTGCCGAACACCGGGGAGCTGTTTTTT

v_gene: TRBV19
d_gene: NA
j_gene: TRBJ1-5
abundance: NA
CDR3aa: CASSIFKGVGNQPQHF
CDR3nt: TGTGCCAGTAGTATTTTTAAGGGGGTTGGCAATCAGCCCCAGCATTTT

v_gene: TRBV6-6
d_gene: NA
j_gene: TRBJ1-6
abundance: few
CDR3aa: CASIPQGFYNSPLHF
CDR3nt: TGTGCCAGCATACCGCAGGGCTTCTATAATTCACCCCTCCACTTT